One and the same sample provided the 5 T cell receptor beta chains below, sequenced in a study of blood T cells in healthy people across ages. The second PCR ran about 6 to 12 cycles with a sample-barcoded 5' primer and J-beta primers. TCRdb analysed the 5' RACE reads with MiXCR anew, one entry per CDR3 protein. The sample carries around 1,000,000 distinct CDR3 sequences, around 27% recorded once. The sample also formed part of further work on T cells of mothers and their children.

The sample consisted of blood. These receptors came from a girl aged 2-15 years in good health.

This chain connects TRBV29-1 to TRBJ2-1; D uncertain. The J call is doubtful: the DNA matches TRBJ2-5 better. The CDR3 totals 13 residues. The V gene's germline CDR1 is SQVTM and CDR2 ANQGSEA. CDR3 amino acids: CSVEWWGEETQYF. CDR3 DNA: TGCAGCGTTGAATGGTGGGGTGAGGAGACCCAGTACTTC.

The genes are TRBV6-2 or TRBV6-3 and TRBJ1-2; 7 bases match TRBD1. Germline loops: CDR1 MNHEY, CDR2 SVGEGT. V was clipped by 5 bases and J by 4 bases; unmatched bases: 10. This CDR3 has 15 amino acids. CDR3 in amino acids: CASSTFPDRSYGYTF. The CDR3 DNA reads as TGTGCCAGCAGTACCTTCCCGGACAGGAGCTATGGCTACACCTTC.

The CDR3: CASSWGTVDEQYF. In nucleotides, the CDR3 is TGTGCCAGCAGCTGGGGGACAGTAGACGAGCAGTACTTC. The chain has TRBV5-6 and TRBJ2-7; the match to TRBD1 covers 7 bases. V gave up 3 bases and J gave up 5 bases; unmatched junction bases: 5. There are 13 residues in the CDR3. Germline values: CDR1 SGHDT, CDR2 YYEEEE. Filled out from reference TRBV5-6 and TRBJ2-7, the complete variable domain reads DAGVTQSPTHLIKTRGQQVTLRCSPKSGHDTVSWYQQALGQGPQFIFQYYEEEERQRGNFPDRFSGHQFPNYSSELNVNALLLGDSALYLCASSWGTVDEQYFGPGTRLTVT.

This clonotype was seen a handful of times. This chain links TRBV5-1 with TRBJ2-3; 7 bases match TRBD1. The CDR3 is 15 amino acids. V was clipped by 4 bases and J by 1 base; unmatched bases: 6. Germline CDR1 is SGHRS and CDR2 is YFSETQ. CDR3 in amino acids: CASSISTGGTDTQYF. As DNA, the CDR3 is TGCGCCAGCAGCATATCAACAGGGGGCACAGATACGCAGTATTTT.

Details on this clonotype: The CDR3 ends on some other residue instead of the conserved phenylalanine or tryptophan, so this is likely a read error. It is unclear where the CDR3 begins or ends on the DNA, so no DNA is shown, and the CDR3 is as TCRdb lists it. The genes are TRBV12-3 or TRBV12-4 and TRBJ2-3; the table calls TRBD2, which could not be checked here. Both ends counted, the CDR3 spans 12 residues. The CDR3 is CASSRLADAQYS.